The rows below give T cell receptor beta chains drawn from one sample of a study of OX40 agonist ivuxolimab in advanced cancers. Clones were sequenced by immunoSEQ multiplex PCR, and TCRdb holds only the in-frame ones, with some missing. The sample lists over 15,000 clones, around 70% seen once, with roughly a fifth in the top ten. The sample was CD4+ or CD8+ T cells sorted from blood, taken in a trial of the OX40 agonist ivuxolimab. These receptors were taken from an adult with an advanced solid tumor such as melanoma, head and neck, liver or kidney cancer. CDR3s include the opening cysteine and the closing phenylalanine or tryptophan. The D gene is left open where the match is weak. Where a row states a size, it is once, few, many or the class of an expanded clone; other rows omit it.

j_call: TRBJ2-5; clone_size: NA; d_call: NA; v_call: TRBV5-6; cdr3_aa: CASSSEAGLLGEQYF; cdr3_nt: TGTGCCAGCAGCTCCGAAGCTGGACTCCTAGGGGAGCAGTACTTC
j_call: TRBJ2-7; clone_size: NA; d_call: NA; v_call: TRBV27; cdr3_aa: CASSLSPALSSYEQYF; cdr3_nt: TGTGCCAGCAGTTTATCCCCAGCGTTGAGCTCCTACGAGCAGTACTTC
j_call: TRBJ2-7; clone_size: NA; d_call: NA; v_call: TRBV9; cdr3_aa: CASSPRTDSYEQYF; cdr3_nt: TGTGCCAGCAGCCCCCGGACAGACTCCTACGAGCAGTACTTC
j_call: TRBJ2-2; clone_size: NA; d_call: TRBD1; v_call: TRBV7-9; cdr3_aa: CASSPGDRGRRGTGELFF; cdr3_nt: TGTGCCAGCAGCCCAGGGGACAGGGGGCGCCGGGGCACCGGGGAGCTGTTTTTT
j_call: TRBJ2-1; clone_size: NA; d_call: NA; v_call: TRBV7-9; cdr3_aa: CASSFTVNEQFF; cdr3_nt: TGTGCCAGCAGCTTCACGGTGAATGAGCAGTTCTTC
j_call: TRBJ2-2; clone_size: NA; d_call: NA; v_call: TRBV11-2; cdr3_aa: CASSLPRSGELFF; cdr3_nt: TGTGCCAGCAGCTTACCCCGGAGCGGGGAGCTGTTTTTT
j_call: TRBJ2-1; clone_size: NA; d_call: TRBD2; v_call: TRBV27; cdr3_aa: CASLSGVDGNEQFF; cdr3_nt: TGTGCCAGCCTTAGCGGGGTTGATGGAAATGAGCAGTTCTTC
j_call: TRBJ2-5; clone_size: NA; d_call: TRBD2; v_call: TRBV13; cdr3_aa: CASSLGLAGQETQYF; cdr3_nt: TGTGCCAGCAGCTTAGGACTAGCGGGCCAAGAGACCCAGTACTTC
j_call: TRBJ2-7; clone_size: NA; d_call: NA; v_call: TRBV5-6; cdr3_aa: CASSPDVLSYEQYF; cdr3_nt: TGTGCCAGCAGCCCGGATGTTCTGTCCTACGAGCAGTACTTC
j_call: TRBJ2-7; clone_size: NA; d_call: TRBD1; v_call: TRBV5-4; cdr3_aa: CASSFRGEQYF; cdr3_nt: TGTGCCAGCAGCTTCAGGGGGGAGCAGTACTTC
j_call: TRBJ2-1; clone_size: few; d_call: TRBD2; v_call: TRBV15; cdr3_aa: CATSRDPSGTSNEQFF; cdr3_nt: TGTGCCACCAGCAGAGACCCTAGCGGAACCTCGAATGAGCAGTTCTTC
j_call: TRBJ2-1; clone_size: few; d_call: TRBD2; v_call: TRBV5-1; cdr3_aa: CASSRTSGIYNEQFF; cdr3_nt: TGCGCCAGCAGCCGAACTAGCGGGATCTACAATGAGCAGTTCTTC
j_call: TRBJ1-2; clone_size: NA; d_call: TRBD1; v_call: TRBV6-5; cdr3_aa: CASSYSQGARIGYTF; cdr3_nt: TGTGCCAGCAGTTACTCGCAGGGGGCGCGGATTGGCTACACCTTC
j_call: TRBJ2-7; clone_size: once; d_call: NA; v_call: TRBV6-5; cdr3_aa: CASSYSGDEQYF; cdr3_nt: TGTGCCAGCAGTTACTCGGGTGACGAGCAGTACTTC
j_call: TRBJ2-7; clone_size: NA; d_call: NA; v_call: TRBV28; cdr3_aa: CASSFQGYEQYF; cdr3_nt: TGTGCCAGTAGTTTTCAGGGGTACGAGCAGTACTTC
j_call: TRBJ2-7; clone_size: NA; d_call: NA; v_call: TRBV19; cdr3_aa: CASSIYGTLYEQYF; cdr3_nt: TGTGCCAGTAGTATCTATGGGACCCTATACGAGCAGTACTTC
j_call: TRBJ2-3; clone_size: once; d_call: TRBD2; v_call: TRBV10-3; cdr3_aa: CAISDPSTSGTTDTQYF; cdr3_nt: TGTGCCATCAGTGACCCTTCGACTAGCGGTACCACAGATACGCAGTATTTT
j_call: TRBJ2-7; clone_size: NA; d_call: TRBD2; v_call: TRBV14; cdr3_aa: CASSQETSSHEQYF; cdr3_nt: TGTGCCAGCAGCCAAGAGACTAGCTCACACGAGCAGTACTTC
j_call: TRBJ2-7; clone_size: NA; d_call: TRBD1; v_call: TRBV11-2; cdr3_aa: CASSNGQGADEQYF; cdr3_nt: TGTGCCAGCAGCAACGGACAGGGGGCTGACGAGCAGTACTTC
j_call: TRBJ2-5; clone_size: once; d_call: NA; v_call: TRBV13; cdr3_aa: CASSFQETQYF; cdr3_nt: TGTGCCAGCAGCTTCCAAGAGACCCAGTACTTC
j_call: TRBJ2-3; clone_size: NA; d_call: NA; v_call: TRBV9; cdr3_aa: CASSVGAGLTDTQYF; cdr3_nt: TGTGCCAGCAGCGTAGGTGCGGGACTGACAGATACGCAGTATTTT
j_call: TRBJ1-1; clone_size: NA; d_call: NA; v_call: TRBV10-2; cdr3_aa: CASSEARGLEAFF; cdr3_nt: TGCGCCAGCAGTGAGGCCCGGGGGCTAGAAGCTTTCTTT
j_call: TRBJ2-1; clone_size: few; d_call: TRBD2; v_call: TRBV6-5; cdr3_aa: CASSFSGGPYNEQFF; cdr3_nt: TGTGCCAGCAGCTTTAGCGGGGGTCCCTACAATGAGCAGTTCTTC
j_call: TRBJ2-7; clone_size: NA; d_call: NA; v_call: TRBV28; cdr3_aa: CASSLAGYEQYF; cdr3_nt: TGTGCCAGCAGTTTAGCGGGCTACGAGCAGTACTTC
j_call: TRBJ2-3; clone_size: few; d_call: TRBD2; v_call: TRBV28; cdr3_aa: CASSLLAGRETDTQYF; cdr3_nt: TGTGCCAGCAGTTTATTGGCAGGGCGGGAGACAGATACGCAGTATTTT
j_call: TRBJ2-5; clone_size: NA; d_call: TRBD1; v_call: TRBV2; cdr3_aa: CASRGQFQETQYF; cdr3_nt: TGTGCCAGCAGGGGACAGTTCCAAGAGACCCAGTACTTC
j_call: TRBJ2-5; clone_size: few; d_call: NA; v_call: TRBV28; cdr3_aa: CASSLSETQYF; cdr3_nt: TGTGCCAGCAGTTTATCAGAGACCCAGTACTTC
j_call: TRBJ1-2; clone_size: medium-sized; d_call: NA; v_call: TRBV28; cdr3_aa: CASSFGELDNYGYTF; cdr3_nt: TGTGCCAGCAGTTTCGGAGAATTGGATAACTATGGCTACACCTTC